Below, 32 T cell receptor beta chains from the same sample are listed, as sequenced in a study of T-cell memory formation after mild COVID-19. TCRdb re-analysed the 5' RACE reads in MiXCR, keeping a single row per CDR3 protein. Of about 200,000 distinct CDR3 sequences listed, more than 8% are singletons. Sequenced sample: PBMCs or a T cell subset sorted from them (not recorded which). The origin of the receptors is a young man who had mild COVID-19 (a few samples of this study predate the infection). Cell type and time point are not known.

This clonotype was observed a few times. This rearrangement joins TRBV2 to TRBJ1-5; 9 bases are shared with TRBD1. Germline assignment: CDR1 SNHLY and CDR2 FYNNEI. Trimming cost V 4 bases and J 2 bases; bases outside gene matches: 3. CDR3 length equals 15 residues. Here the CDR3 DNA reads TGTGCCAGCAGTGCGACAGGGGGTCGCAATCAGCCCCAGCATTTT. Its translation: CASSATGGRNQPQHF.

The V gene is TRBV23-1, the J gene TRBJ2-7, with a tentative D call TRBD1 (6 bases). TRBV23-1 falls under the ORF class, with uncertain function. CDR3 length: 15 residues. V lost 7 bases and J lost 3, with 19 bases in between. CDR3 residues: CASIPTSTGIYEQYV. As DNA, the CDR3 is TGCGCCAGCATTCCCACATCGACAGGAATCTACGAGCAGTACGTC.

This clonotype appeared a few times. The chain joins TRBV5-1 to TRBJ2-5; perhaps TRBD2 as D (6 bases). Trimming left V 1 base short and J 4 bases short, with 11 bases between. CDR1 and CDR2 (germline): SGHRS, YFSETQ. The CDR3 loop spans 14 amino acids. The CDR3 reads CASSLKLGGETQYF. CDR3 sequence (DNA): TGCGCCAGCAGCTTGAAGCTGGGGGGAGAGACCCAGTACTTC.

The chain uses TRBV7-8 and TRBJ1-2; D is uncertain. The germline V gene encodes CDR1 SGHVS and CDR2 FQNEAQ. The CDR3 covers 18 residues. V lost 1 base, J lost 4 bases, and 22 bases lay in between. The CDR3 bases are TGTGCCAGCAGCTTAGGAAGGCGGGCCTCGAAAGAGGGCTATGGCTACACCTTC. As protein: CASSLGRRASKEGYGYTF.

The chain combines TRBV7-3 with TRBJ2-1, with 8 positions matching TRBD1. V dropped 6 bases and J dropped 8; count of bases not matched to a gene: 9. The CDR3 runs 14 residues. Looked up from germline, CDR1 is SGHTA and CDR2 is FQGTGA. CDR3 residues: CASSPGQGGDEQFF. CDR3 DNA sequence: TGTGCCAGCAGTCCCGGACAGGGCGGCGATGAGCAGTTCTTC.

J is TRBJ1-1 and V is TRBV4-3, with D unclear. The germline CDR1 and CDR2 sequences are LGHNA and YSLEER. This CDR3 contains 15 residues. V lost 0 bases and J lost 0, with 8 bases in between. Here the CDR3 DNA reads TGCGCCAGCAGCCAAGATCTTACACTGAACACTGAAGCTTTCTTT. It specifies CASSQDLTLNTEAFF.

This rearrangement joins TRBV28 to TRBJ2-7; 7 nucleotides line up with TRBD1. J gave up 2 bases and V 8 bases, and 6 bases lay outside the gene matches. The CDR3 loop spans 13 amino acids. Germline loops: CDR1 MDHEN, CDR2 SYDVKM. The CDR3 DNA reads TGTGCCAGCGCACAAGGGGGCCCCTACGAGCAGTACGTC. Residues: CASAQGGPYEQYV.

The J gene is TRBJ2-7, the V gene TRBV21-1. TRBV21-1 is a pseudogene locus. This CDR3 is built from 12 residues. CDR3 in DNA: TGTGCCAGCAGCAAAAAGACCTACGAGCAGTACGTC. Translation: CASSKKTYEQYV.

The chain combines TRBV7-6 with TRBJ1-6, with 10 nucleotides matching TRBD1. Germline values: CDR1 SGHVS, CDR2 FNYEAQ. There are 15 residues in the CDR3. With V trimmed by 5 bases and J by 10 bases, 8 bases remained unmatched. The CDR3 DNA sequence: TGTGCCAGCAGCGCCCGGGGACAGGGGAGGTCACCCCTCCACTTT. Encoded protein: CASSARGQGRSPLHF.

This chain uses TRBV12-3 or TRBV12-4 with TRBJ1-1, with D hard to call. The CDR3 is 13 residues long. The V gene lost 8 bases and the J gene lost 2 bases, with 12 bases spanning the gap. The CDR3 sequence: CASGPGFNTEAFF. For the CDR3, the DNA is TGTGCCAGCGGTCCGGGATTTAACACTGAAGCTTTCTTT.

This clonotype has a count of ten or more. The V gene is TRBV20-1, the J gene TRBJ2-3; 10 positions match TRBD1. The CDR3 contains 12 residues. Germline-derived CDR1 and CDR2 are DFQATT and SNEGSKA (reference sequence). The CDR3 region is CSPGQGTDTQYF. The CDR3 DNA follows: TGCAGCCCGGGACAGGGGACAGATACGCAGTATTTT.

This clonotype has at least ten counts. The V and J genes are TRBV5-4 and TRBJ2-3; D not resolved. Germline CDR1 and CDR2: SGHNT and YYREEE (reference sequence). The CDR3 covers 14 residues. Between the trimmed V and J ends, which lost 4 bases and 3 bases, there was a span of 12 bases. The CDR3 loop is CASSPLDGTDTQYF. As DNA, the CDR3 is TGTGCCAGCAGCCCCCTAGACGGAACAGATACGCAGTATTTT. The whole variable domain, filled in from reference TRBV5-4 and TRBJ2-3, reads ETGVTQSPTHLIKTRGQQVTLRCSSQSGHNTVSWYQQALGQGPQFIFQYYREEENGRGNFPPRFSGLQFPNYSSELNVNALELDDSALYLCASSPLDGTDTQYFGPGTRLTVL.

The gene calls are TRBV7-9 and TRBJ2-3; 9 bases line up with TRBD1. Trimming removed 2 bases from V and 3 bases from J; junction bases left unmatched: 3. This CDR3 region has 15 residues. Germline V lookup: CDR1 SEHNR, CDR2 FQNEAQ (reference sequence). In nucleotides, the CDR3 is TGTGCCAGCAGCTTACAACAGGGGGCGACAGATACGCAGTATTTT. It yields the protein CASSLQQGATDTQYF.

This clonotype was observed a few times. The chain carries TRBV29-1 and TRBJ2-2; perhaps D is TRBD1 or TRBD2 (6 bases each). The V gene's germline CDR1 is SQVTM and CDR2 ANQGSEA. V was shortened by 6 bases and J by 7 bases, with 15 bases between the two germline ends. This CDR3 contains 13 residues. Here the CDR3 reads CSVDQGTGGELFF. The CDR3 nucleotides are TGCAGCGTCGATCAGGGGACTGGCGGGGAGCTGTTTTTT.

This clonotype was observed a handful of times. This sequence joins TRBV5-1 and TRBJ2-3; the D call may be TRBD1 or TRBD2 (5 bases each). With 3 bases removed from V and 5 bases from J, the gap between germline ends came to 19 bases. CDR1 is SGHRS and CDR2 is YFSETQ in the germline V gene. The CDR3 has 16 amino acids. DNA of the CDR3: TGCGCCAGCAGCTACCGGGGACCCCGACCCGAAGATACGCAGTATTTT. Encoded protein: CASSYRGPRPEDTQYF.

The chain has TRBV7-3 and TRBJ2-2, with D hard to call. The CDR3 extends over 13 amino acids. The germline CDR1 and CDR2 sequences are SGHTA and FQGTGA. V lost 2 bases and J lost 5, with 6 bases in between. The DNA for the CDR3 is TGTGCCAGCAGCTTACTTGTTACCGGGGAGCTGTTTTTT. Translated: CASSLLVTGELFF.

This chain links TRBV6-5 with TRBJ1-1; no clear D. Per germline, CDR1 MNHEY and CDR2 SVGAGI. The length of the CDR3 is 14 residues. Deletions cut 3 bases from V and 4 bases from J, with 12 bases between. The CDR3 bases are TGTGCCAGCAGTTATTCTACAGACGCCACTGAAGCTTTCTTT. As protein: CASSYSTDATEAFF.

This clonotype occurred a few times. The chain carries TRBV7-9 and TRBJ2-5; 10 bases map to TRBD2. The germline V gene encodes CDR1 SEHNR and CDR2 FQNEAQ (reference sequence). This CDR3 region has 20 residues. After removal of 7 bases from V and 2 bases from J, the junction contained 22 bases not matched to a gene. The CDR3 DNA sequence: TGTGCCAGCAACCCGACCCCGGGACTAGCGATTTCTAGATCACAAGAGACCCAGTACTTC. Translating it yields CASNPTPGLAISRSQETQYF. The full variable domain, rest sourced from reference TRBV7-9 and TRBJ2-5, is DTGVSQNPRHKITKRGQNVTFRCDPISEHNRLYWYRQTLGQGPEFLTYFQNEAQLEKSRLLSDRFSAERPKGSFSTLEIQRTEQGDSAMYLCASNPTPGLAISRSQETQYFGPGTRLLVL.

Only a few counts were recorded for this clonotype. This sequence joins TRBV9 and TRBJ1-2; 7 nucleotides match TRBD1. The V gene's germline CDR1 is SGDLS and CDR2 YYNGEE. This CDR3 spans 15 amino acids. Trimming at V came to 4 bases and at J to 7 bases, leaving 13 bases not matched to a gene. The DNA for the CDR3 is TGTGCCAGCAGCCCTCGGGCGCAGGGGGTATTTGGCTACACCTTC. The encoded protein is CASSPRAQGVFGYTF. The full variable domain, rest sourced from reference TRBV9 and TRBJ1-2, is DSGVTQTPKHLITATGQRVTLRCSPRSGDLSVYWYQQSLDQGLQFLIQYYNGEERAKGNILERFSAQQFPDLHSELNLSSLELGDSALYFCASSPRAQGVFGYTFGSGTRLTVV.

This clonotype was detected only a few times. The CDR3 sequence: CASSQTRQGMEYF. CDR3 sequence (DNA): TGCGCCAGCAGCCAAACGAGACAGGGCATGGAGTATTTT. V and J are TRBV4-3 and TRBJ2-3, with TRBD1 identical over 7 bases. Germline lookup yields CDR1 LGHNA and CDR2 YSLEER. The CDR3 runs 13 residues. V gave up 2 bases and J gave up 13 bases; unmatched junction bases: 9.

The genes are TRBV2 and TRBJ1-3; D is uncertain. Germline CDR1 is SNHLY and CDR2 is FYNNEI. This CDR3 region has 13 residues. V lost 6 bases and J lost 3, with 9 bases in between. CDR3 nucleotide sequence: TGTGCCAGCAGCGCCGACATTGGAAACACCATATATTTT. It yields the protein CASSADIGNTIYF.

This clonotype was recorded a few times. This sequence joins TRBV20-1 and TRBJ2-3, with TRBD1 matching over 7 bases. V lost 6 bases and J lost 0; bases outside the gene matches: 6. CDR3 length: 14 residues. Germline CDR1 reads DFQATT; CDR2 reads SNEGSKA (reference sequence). CDR3 sequence reads: CSALGQKSTDTQYF. The CDR3 DNA follows: TGCAGTGCCCTGGGACAGAAGAGCACAGATACGCAGTATTTT.

The chain carries TRBV20-1 and TRBJ2-3, with 11 bases lining up with TRBD2. This CDR3 spans 14 amino acids. Germline CDR1 and CDR2: DFQATT and SNEGSKA (reference sequence). V was pared by 6 bases and J by 0 bases, with 2 bases of the junction left unmatched. The CDR3, as DNA: TGCAGTGCCCGACTAGCGGGGAGCACAGATACGCAGTATTTT. Its translation is CSARLAGSTDTQYF.

This clonotype has just a few counts. This rearrangement joins TRBV3-1 to TRBJ2-7, with D possibly TRBD1 on 5 matching bases. The CDR3 sequence is 14 residues long. V was cut by 6 bases and J by 3 bases, with 15 bases left in between. CDR1 is LGHDT and CDR2 is YNNKEL in the germline V gene (reference sequence). This chain's CDR3 is CASSKEVTGYEQYF. CDR3 DNA sequence: TGTGCCAGCAGTAAAGAAGTTACAGGCTACGAGCAGTACTTC.

The chain carries TRBV4-2 and TRBJ2-3, with no clear D. The CDR3 has 15 residues. V was clipped by 3 bases and J by 1 base, with 11 bases between them. The germline CDR1 and CDR2 sequences are LGHNA and YNFKEQ. CDR3 in amino acids: CASSQAPSRTDTQYF. CDR3 in DNA: TGTGCCAGCAGCCAGGCACCGTCCCGCACAGATACGCAGTATTTT.

In its sample, this clonotype was seen a few times. This chain joins TRBV7-2 and TRBJ1-2; D remains ambiguous. Trimming removed 4 bases at V and 0 bases at J, with 3 bases between. Germline CDR1 and CDR2: SGHTA and FQGNSA. This CDR3 contains 12 residues. This CDR3 is CASSSSNYGYTF. The DNA for the CDR3 is TGTGCCAGCAGCTCCTCTAACTATGGCTACACCTTC.

The chain combines TRBV7-3 with TRBJ2-2; TRBD2 agrees at 10 bases. The germline gives CDR1 SGHTA, CDR2 FQGTGA. This CDR3 has 16 residues. With V trimmed by 6 bases and J by 2 bases, 6 bases remained unmatched. CDR3 in DNA: TGTGCCAGCAGTCGACTAGCGGGTACCAACACCGGGGAGCTGTTTTTT. Its protein product is CASSRLAGTNTGELFF.

The chain is built from TRBV12-3 or TRBV12-4 and TRBJ2-3; TRBD2 aligns across 12 bases. The CDR3 has 18 residues. Trimming took 6 bases from V and 1 from J; bases not matched to a gene: 11. CDR3 nucleotide sequence: TGTGCCAGCAGACCTCTAGCGGGGGGGCTCTACGGCACAGATACGCAGTATTTT. It specifies CASRPLAGGLYGTDTQYF.

This clonotype has a handful of counts. The rearrangement uses TRBV7-8 and TRBJ2-5; a weak D match, TRBD2 (6 bases). The CDR3 totals 15 residues. V gave up 4 bases and J gave up 5 bases, with 17 bases separating them. Germline CDR1 reads SGHVS; CDR2 reads FQNEAQ. The CDR3 DNA follows: TGTGCCAGCAGCTCGGTAGGGATAGGAGGGGAGACCCAGTACTTC. The encoded protein is CASSSVGIGGETQYF. The whole variable domain, filled in from reference TRBV7-8 and TRBJ2-5, reads GAGVSQSPRYKVAKRGQDVALRCDPISGHVSLFWYQQALGQGPEFLTYFQNEAQLDKSGLPSDRFFAERPEGSVSTLKIQRTQQEDSAVYLCASSSVGIGGETQYFGPGTRLLVL.

V and J are TRBV5-4 and TRBJ2-5; unclear D gene. The CDR3 length is 12 residues. The ends were cut back, 1 base at V and 10 bases at J, with 11 bases in the middle. Germline lookup yields CDR1 SGHNT and CDR2 YYREEE (reference sequence). The CDR3: CASSLSRSVQYF. The CDR3 DNA is TGTGCCAGCAGCTTGTCCAGGTCGGTCCAGTACTTC.

This clonotype occurred a few times. In DNA, the CDR3 is TGCAGTGCTAGAGATCGGGAGGGGACAGGGGGCCTGTCACGGGAAAAACTGTTTTTT. This sequence encodes CSARDREGTGGLSREKLFF. The chain is built from TRBV20-1 and TRBJ1-4, with TRBD1 matching over 12 bases. The CDR3 runs to 19 residues. The V segment lost 0 bases and the J segment 8 bases; nucleotides outside the gene matches: 16. The germline V gene has CDR1 DFQATT and CDR2 SNEGSKA (reference sequence).

This clonotype has a count of ten or more. The chain joins TRBV3-1 to TRBJ2-7; D is ambiguous. Trimming stripped 1 base from V and 6 bases from J, with 7 bases between. The germline gives CDR1 LGHDT, CDR2 YNNKEL (reference sequence). The CDR3 covers 12 residues. The CDR3 nucleotides are TGTGCCAGCAGCCAAGCGGCCGCCGAGCAGTACTTC. This gives the protein CASSQAAAEQYF.